Below are 32 T cell receptor beta chains sequenced from a single sample in a study of T-cell reconstitution after alpha-beta-depleted transplantation in children. Library preparation (for TCRbeta) was performed with unique molecular identifiers. TCRdb reanalysed the PCR reads using MiXCR and keeps one entry per CDR3 protein. The sample includes about 490,000 distinct CDR3 sequences, 8% to 11% of them seen just once. The input for sequencing was PBMCs, taken before TCRalphabeta/CD19-depleted stem cell transplant. The source of these receptors is a child aged 2-15 years with inherited bone marrow failure, due to receive a stem cell transplant.

This clonotype was recorded many times. The chain recombines TRBV6-2 or TRBV6-3 with TRBJ1-3; TRBD1 aligns across 11 bases. V lost 2 bases, J lost 0 bases, and 15 bases stayed unmatched. Germline values: CDR1 MNHEY, CDR2 SVGEGT. This CDR3 is built from 21 residues. This chain's CDR3 is CASSYPKTGTGGASSGNTIYF. For the CDR3, the DNA is TGTGCCAGCAGTTACCCAAAGACCGGGACAGGGGGTGCCTCCTCTGGAAACACCATATATTTT.

This clonotype has more than one count but fewer than ten. V is TRBV5-1 and J is TRBJ2-1; D possibly corresponds to TRBD2 (5 bases). Germline V gene lookup returns CDR1 SGHRS and CDR2 YFSETQ. This CDR3 has 16 residues. V dropped 0 bases and J dropped 5 bases, with 15 bases sitting between them. The CDR3 DNA is TGCGCCAGCAGCTTGGGGCTAGCCTTAACCAACAATGAGCAGTTCTTC. Protein sequence: CASSLGLALTNNEQFF.

This clonotype showed up just a few times. The chain joins TRBV7-2 to TRBJ2-3; 7 bases are shared with TRBD2. Trimming cost V 4 bases and J 4 bases; bases outside gene matches: 5. The CDR3 is made up of 14 amino acids. Germline V gene lookup returns CDR1 SGHTA and CDR2 FQGNSA. CDR3 region: CASSYGLVSDTQYF. CDR3 sequence (DNA): TGTGCCAGCAGCTATGGACTAGTCTCAGATACGCAGTATTTT.

This clonotype has just a few counts. The chain has TRBV6-2 or TRBV6-3 and TRBJ1-2, with D unclear. CDR1 is MNHEY, CDR2 SVGEGT, per germline. The V gene lost 4 bases and the J gene lost 8 bases, with 17 bases spanning the gap. The CDR3 consists of 14 residues. CDR3: CASSSPPPGGGYTF. The CDR3 DNA reads TGTGCCAGCAGTTCCCCTCCCCCGGGAGGCGGCTACACCTTC.

As to this clonotype: A much larger clone differs from this one at a single base, so this may be a read error. This chain connects TRBV27 to TRBJ2-3, with 7 bases identical to TRBD1. Germline assignment: CDR1 MNHEY and CDR2 SMNVEV (reference sequence). The junction had 8 bases not matched to a gene; V was cut back by 6 bases and J by 2 bases. The CDR3 sequence is 15 residues long. CDR3 region: CASSEGQAVTDTQYF. DNA for the CDR3: TGTGCCAGCAGCGAAGGACAGGCAGTCACAGATACGCAGTATTTT.

The sample holds a few counts of this clonotype. V is TRBV20-1 and J is TRBJ2-3; 11 bases are a match to TRBD2. Per germline, CDR1 DFQATT and CDR2 SNEGSKA (reference sequence). The V gene end was trimmed by 2 bases and the J gene end by 0 bases; junction bases not matched to a gene: 10. The CDR3 sequence is 18 residues long. The CDR3 DNA sequence: TGCAGTGCTAGACCGGCTAGCGGGAGGCCCACTAGCACAGATACGCAGTATTTT. Its translation is CSARPASGRPTSTDTQYF.

This clonotype has ten or more counts. The chain links TRBV7-2 to TRBJ1-2; 9 nucleotides line up with TRBD1. With 0 bases clipped from V and 5 bases from J, the junction kept 7 bases outside the gene matches. The germline gives CDR1 SGHTA, CDR2 FQGNSA. The CDR3 extends over 16 amino acids. The CDR3 here is CASSLARTGVEYGYTF. The CDR3 DNA is TGTGCCAGCAGCTTAGCCCGGACAGGGGTGGAGTATGGCTACACCTTC.

This clonotype was seen many times. The V and J genes are TRBV12-3 or TRBV12-4 and TRBJ2-7; the D gene could be TRBD1 or TRBD2 (5 bases each). The V end was cut by 4 bases, the J end by 6 bases, with 10 bases between. The CDR3 runs to 12 residues. The CDR3 DNA is TGTGCCAGCAGTTGGGGGACGGGCGAGCAGTACTTC. The encoded protein is CASSWGTGEQYF.

Ten or more counts support this clonotype. The J gene is TRBJ2-3, the V gene TRBV20-1; no firm D call. CDR3 length: 13 residues. Per germline, CDR1 DFQATT and CDR2 SNEGSKA (reference sequence). V lost 8 bases and J 2 bases, leaving 14 bases between the germline ends. As DNA, the CDR3 is TGCAGTCGCCCTAGGACGGACACAGATACGCAGTATTTT. Protein product: CSRPRTDTDTQYF.

Note on this clonotype: A much larger clone lies a single base off, so this may be a read error. This CDR3 fails to terminate in the conserved phenylalanine or tryptophan, so it likely reflects a read error. The chain has TRBV12-3 or TRBV12-4 and TRBJ2-7; no clear D. CDR3 size: 13 residues. With 2 bases removed from V and 2 bases from J, the gap between germline ends came to 7 bases. The CDR3 sequence: CASSLRATYEQYL. CDR3 coding DNA: TGTGCCAGCAGTTTAAGGGCAACCTACGAGCAGTACCTC.

This clonotype was recorded many times. V usage is TRBV20-1 and J usage is TRBJ2-7; 13 positions match TRBD2. This CDR3 has 18 amino acids. V lost 0 bases to trimming and J lost 1 base; unmatched junction nucleotides: 9. Germline V gives CDR1 DFQATT, CDR2 SNEGSKA (reference sequence). The CDR3 bases are TGCAGTGCTAGAGATCTCATTACTAGCGGGAGGGTGTCCTACGAGCAGTACTTC. Translated, it gives CSARDLITSGRVSYEQYF.

This chain uses TRBV5-6 with TRBJ2-7, with 7 bases matching TRBD2. Germline loops: CDR1 SGHDT, CDR2 YYEEEE. The CDR3 consists of 16 residues. After removal of 4 bases from V and 0 bases from J, the junction contained 10 bases not matched to a gene. The CDR3 protein is CASSPRALAVSYEQYF. CDR3 nucleotides: TGTGCCAGCAGCCCGAGGGCCCTAGCGGTCTCCTACGAGCAGTACTTC.

This clonotype showed up many times. The V and J genes are TRBV25-1 and TRBJ2-5; D is unresolved. Germline V gene lookup returns CDR1 MGHDK and CDR2 SYGVNS. The CDR3 spans 11 residues. V was trimmed by 7 bases and J by 5 bases, leaving 8 bases between them. CDR3 in amino acids: CASKIGETQYF. CDR3 sequence (DNA): TGTGCCAGCAAGATAGGGGAGACCCAGTACTTC.

This clonotype was counted at least ten times. This chain uses TRBV6-1 with TRBJ1-5, with D unclear. The germline V gene encodes CDR1 MNHNS and CDR2 SASEGT. Trimming cost V 0 bases and J 0 bases, with 9 bases left between them. The CDR3 covers 16 residues. CDR3 sequence reads: CASSEAGQSSNQPQHF. In DNA, the CDR3 is TGTGCCAGCAGTGAAGCCGGGCAGAGTAGCAATCAGCCCCAGCATTTT.

This clonotype has at least ten counts. The J gene is TRBJ2-1, the V gene TRBV4-3; 7 nucleotides line up with TRBD2. J was trimmed by 7 bases and V by 1 base; bases with no gene match: 16. The CDR3 covers 18 residues. Looked up from germline, CDR1 is LGHNA and CDR2 is YSLEER. Here the CDR3 reads CASSQGGVSSGVWNEQFF. CDR3 nucleotides: TGCGCCAGCAGCCAAGGAGGGGTCTCTAGCGGAGTATGGAATGAGCAGTTCTTC.

This clonotype came up a few times. The chain joins TRBV2 to TRBJ2-7; D remains ambiguous. V lost 3 bases and J lost 0, with 6 bases in between. This CDR3 has 13 amino acids. In germline, CDR1 is SNHLY, CDR2 FYNNEI. CDR3 sequence reads: CASSEVLSYEQYF. The CDR3 DNA reads TGTGCCAGCAGTGAGGTCCTCTCCTACGAGCAGTACTTC.

In this sample, this clonotype turned up many times. The V call is TRBV20-1, the J call TRBJ1-2; 8 bases are a match to TRBD1. CDR3 size: 13 residues. Germline V lookup: CDR1 DFQATT, CDR2 SNEGSKA (reference sequence). The junction had 7 bases not matched to a gene; V was cut back by 4 bases and J by 6 bases. The CDR3 protein is CSAKTDRGDGYTF. Written as DNA, the CDR3 is TGCAGTGCTAAGACTGACAGGGGAGATGGCTACACCTTC.

This chain connects TRBV4-2 to TRBJ2-1; 11 bases are a match to TRBD1. V dropped 4 bases and J dropped 6; count of bases not matched to a gene: 11. CDR3 length equals 17 residues. Germline CDR1 reads LGHNA; CDR2 reads YNFKEQ. This chain's CDR3 is CASSLGPVGTGGNEQFF. CDR3 DNA sequence: TGTGCCAGCAGCCTCGGCCCCGTCGGGACAGGGGGCAATGAGCAGTTCTTC.

In this sample, this clonotype turned up many times. The V and J genes are TRBV20-1 and TRBJ1-1, with D perhaps TRBD1 (5 bases). Trimming took 3 bases from V and 7 from J, leaving 9 bases between them. CDR1 is DFQATT, CDR2 SNEGSKA, per germline (reference sequence). The CDR3 sequence is 11 residues long. The CDR3, as DNA: TGCAGTGCTAGCGGGACGGATGAAGCTTTCTTT. This codes for CSASGTDEAFF.

This chain joins TRBV2 and TRBJ1-6; D might be TRBD1 (5 bases). This CDR3 spans 16 amino acids. CDR1 and CDR2 (germline): SNHLY, FYNNEI. Trimming stripped 6 bases from V and 0 bases from J, with 12 bases between. The CDR3, as DNA: TGTGCCAGCAGCCCCGACAGAAGCTCCTATAATTCACCCCTCCACTTT. As protein: CASSPDRSSYNSPLHF.

This clonotype was observed many times. The chain has TRBV7-9 and TRBJ2-7; 14 bases agree with TRBD2. CDR1 and CDR2 (germline): SEHNR, FQNEAQ (reference sequence). The CDR3 runs 16 residues. Trimming at V came to 8 bases and at J to 4 bases, leaving 10 bases not matched to a gene. The CDR3 protein is CASGGLAGANRYEQYF. The CDR3 bases are TGTGCCAGCGGGGGACTAGCGGGAGCAAATAGGTACGAGCAGTACTTC.

J is TRBJ2-7 and V is TRBV7-9; the D gene is possibly TRBD1 (5 bases). Between the trimmed V and J ends, which lost 4 bases and 4 bases, there was a span of 11 bases. In germline, CDR1 is SEHNR, CDR2 FQNEAQ (reference sequence). CDR3 length: 13 residues. CDR3 residues: CASSSTDAYEQYF. CDR3 nucleotides: TGTGCCAGCAGCTCGACAGACGCTTACGAGCAGTACTTC.

As regards this clonotype: This clone may be a read error of a much larger clone one base away. This chain joins TRBV6-5 and TRBJ1-1; possibly TRBD1 for D (5 bases). The length of the CDR3 is 14 residues. CDR1 MNHEY and CDR2 SVGAGI come from the germline V gene. The germline V and J ends were trimmed by 2 bases and 10 bases, with 17 bases remaining between them. CDR3 DNA: TGTGCCAGCAGTTACGCAGGGAAGGGGCGTCGAGCTTTCTTT. Translated: CASSYAGKGRRAFF.

This clonotype was found many times. The chain employs TRBV4-2 and TRBJ2-1; D perhaps matches TRBD1 (5 bases). The CDR3 has 18 residues. Deletions cut 1 base from V and 0 bases from J, with 16 bases between. Germline CDR1 reads LGHNA; CDR2 reads YNFKEQ. The CDR3 loop reads CASSQGPLDNPSYNEQFF. CDR3 nucleotide sequence: TGTGCCAGCAGCCAAGGGCCGTTGGACAACCCCTCCTACAATGAGCAGTTCTTC.

This clonotype was counted many times. The J gene is TRBJ2-2, the V gene TRBV5-1; 7 bases are a match to TRBD2. Germline CDR1 and CDR2: SGHRS and YFSETQ. CDR3 size: 16 residues. The V segment lost 5 bases and the J segment 2 bases; nucleotides outside the gene matches: 9. CDR3 bases: TGCGCCAGCAGAAAGACGGCTAGCGGTAACACCGGGGAGCTGTTTTTT. It codes for CASRKTASGNTGELFF.

This clonotype appeared many times. This chain joins TRBV25-1 and TRBJ1-2, with D perhaps TRBD1 (5 bases). The CDR3 runs to 14 residues. Germline assignment: CDR1 MGHDK and CDR2 SYGVNS. Trimming pared 2 bases from V and 7 bases from J, leaving 14 bases between. CDR3 in amino acids: CASSELVRTGGYTF. CDR3 in DNA: TGTGCCAGCAGTGAACTTGTCAGAACAGGTGGCTACACCTTC.

V usage is TRBV15 and J usage is TRBJ2-5; D remains ambiguous. Germline values: CDR1 LNHNV, CDR2 YYDKDF (reference sequence). The CDR3 has 15 residues. V lost 0 bases and J lost 3, with 11 bases in between. CDR3 bases: TGTGCCACCAGCAGAGATTGGGCAGTAGAAGAGACCCAGTACTTC. It translates to CATSRDWAVEETQYF.

The table lists this clonotype with a few counts. This CDR3 reads CASSYVSNYEQYF. Written as DNA, the CDR3 is TGTGCCAGCAGCTACGTCAGCAACTACGAGCAGTACTTC. This chain joins TRBV7-9 and TRBJ2-7; D call uncertain. From germline, CDR1 is SEHNR and CDR2 FQNEAQ (reference sequence). Trimming removed 4 bases from V and 3 bases from J, with 10 bases in between. This CDR3 has 13 amino acids.

This clonotype came up many times. One end of the junction does not line up with germline, which may come from a read error. The chain employs TRBV30 and TRBJ1-1, with TRBD1 as a possible D gene (5 bases). From germline, CDR1 is GTSNPN and CDR2 SVGIG (reference sequence). The length of the CDR3 is 13 residues. The CDR3 reads CAWSVITMGRVQF. The CDR3 DNA is TGTGCCTGGAGCGTCATTACCATGGGACGGGTCCAATTT.

This clonotype was detected ten times or more. This chain uses TRBV7-2 with TRBJ2-7; maybe TRBD2 (6 bases). This CDR3 spans 14 amino acids. V shed 4 bases and J shed 4 bases, with 14 bases lying between them. Germline CDR1 is SGHTA and CDR2 is FQGNSA. In DNA form, the CDR3 reads TGTGCCAGCAGCTCCCGGGACTCGATATACGAGCAGTACTTC. As protein: CASSSRDSIYEQYF.

This clonotype has a count of ten or more. Here the CDR3 DNA reads TGCAGTGCCCGGCCGCTAGCGGGAGGTTCCACAGATACGCAGTATTTT. Translating it yields CSARPLAGGSTDTQYF. The chain recombines TRBV20-1 with TRBJ2-3; 11 bases line up with TRBD2. Losses at the gene ends were 6 bases for V and 2 bases for J; bases not matched to a gene: 10. The germline gives CDR1 DFQATT, CDR2 SNEGSKA (reference sequence). The CDR3 runs to 16 residues.

This clonotype was observed at least ten times. This sequence joins TRBV28 and TRBJ2-5, with 11 nucleotides matching TRBD1. V was pared by 4 bases and J by 4 bases, with 2 bases of the junction left unmatched. CDR1 MDHEN and CDR2 SYDVKM come from the germline V gene. The CDR3 covers 14 residues. CDR3 bases: TGTGCCAGCAGTTGGACAGGGGGCGTAGAGACCCAGTACTTC. Protein sequence: CASSWTGGVETQYF.